This T cell receptor beta chain emerged from a study of blood T cell repertoires in COVID-19. As for the study in general: In each case, the material was cDNA or gDNA derived from T cells, B-cell-depleted T cells, or PBMCs.

Between the trimmed V and J ends, which lost 7 bases and 3 bases, there was a span of 9 bases. The CDR3 contains 13 residues. Germline loops: CDR1 KGHDR, CDR2 SFDVKD. Points on this clone: Other nucleotide sequences in the sample specify the same CDR3.

Methods used by the authors: Amplification from reference gene primers served as the basis for estimated nucleated cell counts. Sequenced by immunoSEQ multiplex PCR; TCRdb stores in-frame clones only, minus some. V and J calls and clone size are as listed in that table; D and trimming were resolved from the DNA. The table shows a few hundred thousand clones, with approximately 85% occurring only once. This receptor was identified in a man aged 40-50 years with acute or convalescent COVID-19. The gene calls are TRBV24-1 and TRBJ1-5; tentative D call: TRBD1 (6 bases). Sequencing was performed on peripheral blood. The chain's CDR3 is CATSGQFNQPQHF. Here the CDR3 DNA reads TGTGCCACCAGCGGACAGTTCAATCAGCCCCAGCATTTT.